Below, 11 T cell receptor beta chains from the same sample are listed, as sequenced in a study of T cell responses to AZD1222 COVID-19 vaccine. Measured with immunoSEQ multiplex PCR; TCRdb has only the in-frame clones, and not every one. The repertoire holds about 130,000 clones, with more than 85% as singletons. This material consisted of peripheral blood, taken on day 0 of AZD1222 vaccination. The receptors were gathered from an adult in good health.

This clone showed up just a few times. This chain's CDR3 is CATSRDLRGVTEAFF. The CDR3 DNA reads TGTGCCACCAGCAGAGATCTCCGGGGGGTCACTGAAGCTTTCTTT. The J gene is TRBJ1-1, the V gene TRBV15; perhaps TRBD1 as D (5 bases). CDR1 and CDR2 (germline): LNHNV, YYDKDF (reference sequence). This CDR3 has 15 residues. V lost 0 bases and J 4 bases, leaving 12 bases between the germline ends.

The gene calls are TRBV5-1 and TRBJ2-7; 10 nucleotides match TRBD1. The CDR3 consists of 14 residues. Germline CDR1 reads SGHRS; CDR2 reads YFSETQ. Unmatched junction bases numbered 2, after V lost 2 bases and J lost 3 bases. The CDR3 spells CASSFGTGDYEQYF. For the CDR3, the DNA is TGCGCCAGCAGCTTCGGGACAGGGGACTACGAGCAGTACTTC.

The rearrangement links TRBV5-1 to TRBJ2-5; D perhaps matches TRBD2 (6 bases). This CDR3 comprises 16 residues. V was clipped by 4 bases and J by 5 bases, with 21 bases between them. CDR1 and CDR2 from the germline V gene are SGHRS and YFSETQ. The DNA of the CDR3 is TGCGCCAGCAGCGGGAGGAAGGGTTTCGCCCAGGAGACCCAGTACTTC. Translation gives CASSGRKGFAQETQYF.

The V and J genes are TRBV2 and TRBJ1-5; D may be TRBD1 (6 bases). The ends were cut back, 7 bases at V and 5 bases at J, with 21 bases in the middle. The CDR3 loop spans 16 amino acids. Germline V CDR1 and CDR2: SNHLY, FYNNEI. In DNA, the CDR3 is TGTGCCAGCACCAACCTGAAGGGGGGAATTTATCAGCCCCAGCATTTT. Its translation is CASTNLKGGIYQPQHF.

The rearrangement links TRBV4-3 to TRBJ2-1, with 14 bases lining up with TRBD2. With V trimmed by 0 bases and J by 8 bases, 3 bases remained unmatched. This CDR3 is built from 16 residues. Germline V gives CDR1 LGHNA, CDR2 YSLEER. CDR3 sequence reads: CASSQETSGGGDEQFF. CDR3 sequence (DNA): TGCGCCAGCAGCCAAGAGACTAGCGGGGGGGGAGATGAGCAGTTCTTC.

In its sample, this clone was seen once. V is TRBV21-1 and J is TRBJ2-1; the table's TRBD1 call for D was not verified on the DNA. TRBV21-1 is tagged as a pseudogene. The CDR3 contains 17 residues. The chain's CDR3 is CASSKEGRDRFSNEQFF. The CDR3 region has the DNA TGTGCCAGCAGCAAAGAGGGGCGGGACAGATTTTCCAATGAGCAGTTCTTC.

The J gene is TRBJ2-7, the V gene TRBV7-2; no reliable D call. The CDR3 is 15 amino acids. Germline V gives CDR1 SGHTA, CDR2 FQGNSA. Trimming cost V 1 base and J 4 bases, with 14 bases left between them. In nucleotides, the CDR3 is TGTGCCAGCAGCTTAGGTCCCCTACCACGGTACGAGCAGTACTTC. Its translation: CASSLGPLPRYEQYF.

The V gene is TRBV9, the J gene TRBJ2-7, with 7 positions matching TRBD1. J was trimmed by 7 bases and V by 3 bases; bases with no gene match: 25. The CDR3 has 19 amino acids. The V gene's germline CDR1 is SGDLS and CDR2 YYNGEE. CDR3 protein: CASSASPNLGQMGRGEQYF. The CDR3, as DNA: TGTGCCAGCAGCGCTTCCCCCAACCTGGGACAGATGGGCAGAGGGGAGCAGTACTTC.

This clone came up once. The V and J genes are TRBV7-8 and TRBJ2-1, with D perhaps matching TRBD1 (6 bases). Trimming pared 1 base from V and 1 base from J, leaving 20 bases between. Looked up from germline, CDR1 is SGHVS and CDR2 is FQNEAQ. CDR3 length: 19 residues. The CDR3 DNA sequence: TGTGCCAGCAGCTTAGACAGGGAAATTAGGGTTTTGTCCTACAATGAGCAGTTCTTC. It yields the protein CASSLDREIRVLSYNEQFF. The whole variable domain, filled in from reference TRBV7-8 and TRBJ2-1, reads GAGVSQSPRYKVAKRGQDVALRCDPISGHVSLFWYQQALGQGPEFLTYFQNEAQLDKSGLPSDRFFAERPEGSVSTLKIQRTQQEDSAVYLCASSLDREIRVLSYNEQFFGPGTRLTVL.

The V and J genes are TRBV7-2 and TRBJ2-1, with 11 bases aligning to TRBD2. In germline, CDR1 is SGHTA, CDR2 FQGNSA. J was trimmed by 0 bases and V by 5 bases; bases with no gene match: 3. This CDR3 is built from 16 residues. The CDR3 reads CASSKTSGASYNEQFF. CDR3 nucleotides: TGTGCCAGCAGCAAGACTAGCGGGGCCTCCTACAATGAGCAGTTCTTC.

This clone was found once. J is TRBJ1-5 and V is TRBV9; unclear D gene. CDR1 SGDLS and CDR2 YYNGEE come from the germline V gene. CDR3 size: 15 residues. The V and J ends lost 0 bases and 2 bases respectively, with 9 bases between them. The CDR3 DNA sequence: TGTGCCAGCAGCGTAGGGCCCCCAGGCAATCAGCCCCAGCATTTT. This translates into CASSVGPPGNQPQHF.